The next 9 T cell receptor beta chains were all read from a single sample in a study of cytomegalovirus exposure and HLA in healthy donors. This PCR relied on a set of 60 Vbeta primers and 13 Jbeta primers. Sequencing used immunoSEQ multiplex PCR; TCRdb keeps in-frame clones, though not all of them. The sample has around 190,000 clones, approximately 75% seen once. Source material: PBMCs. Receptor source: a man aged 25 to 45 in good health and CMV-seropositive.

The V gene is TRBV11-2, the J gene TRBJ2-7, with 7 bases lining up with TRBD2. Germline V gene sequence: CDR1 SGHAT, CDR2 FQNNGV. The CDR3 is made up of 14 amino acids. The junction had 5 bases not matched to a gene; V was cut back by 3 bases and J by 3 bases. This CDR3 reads CASSLDGRNYEQYF. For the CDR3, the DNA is TGTGCCAGCAGCTTGGACGGGAGGAACTACGAGCAGTACTTC.

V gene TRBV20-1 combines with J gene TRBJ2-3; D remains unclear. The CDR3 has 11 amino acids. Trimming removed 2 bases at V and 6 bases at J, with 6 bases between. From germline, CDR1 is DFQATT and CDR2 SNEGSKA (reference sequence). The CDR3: CSARQMDTQYF. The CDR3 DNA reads TGCAGTGCTAGACAGATGGATACGCAGTATTTT.

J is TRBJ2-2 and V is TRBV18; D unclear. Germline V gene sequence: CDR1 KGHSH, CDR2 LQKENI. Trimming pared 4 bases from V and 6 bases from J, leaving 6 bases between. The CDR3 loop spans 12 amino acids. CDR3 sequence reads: CASSLGSGELFF. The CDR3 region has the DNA TGTGCCAGCTCACTGGGCTCCGGGGAGCTGTTTTTT.

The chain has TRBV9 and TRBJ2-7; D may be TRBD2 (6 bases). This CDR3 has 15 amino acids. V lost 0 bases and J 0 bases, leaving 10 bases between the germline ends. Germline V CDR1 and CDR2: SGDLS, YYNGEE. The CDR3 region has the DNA TGTGCCAGCAGCGTAGAAGGAGGGAGCTCCTACGAGCAGTACTTC. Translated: CASSVEGGSSYEQYF.

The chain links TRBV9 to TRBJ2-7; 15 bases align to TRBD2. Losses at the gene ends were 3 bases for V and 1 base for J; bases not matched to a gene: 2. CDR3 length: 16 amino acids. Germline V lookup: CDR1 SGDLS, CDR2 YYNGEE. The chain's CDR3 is CASSDGTSGGSYEQYF. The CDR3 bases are TGTGCCAGCAGCGACGGGACTAGCGGGGGGTCCTACGAGCAGTACTTC.

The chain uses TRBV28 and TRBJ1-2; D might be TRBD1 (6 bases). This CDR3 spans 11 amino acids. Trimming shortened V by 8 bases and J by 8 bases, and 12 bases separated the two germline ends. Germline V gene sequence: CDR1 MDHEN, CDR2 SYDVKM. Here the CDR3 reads CASGRGKGYTF. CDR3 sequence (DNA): TGTGCCAGCGGCAGGGGCAAGGGCTACACCTTC.

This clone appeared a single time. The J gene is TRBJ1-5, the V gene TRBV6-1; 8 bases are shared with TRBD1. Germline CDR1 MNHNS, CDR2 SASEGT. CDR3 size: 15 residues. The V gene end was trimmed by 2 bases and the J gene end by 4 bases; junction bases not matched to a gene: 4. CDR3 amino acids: CASSENRGWNQPQHF. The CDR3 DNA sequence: TGTGCCAGCAGTGAAAACAGGGGGTGGAATCAGCCCCAGCATTTT.

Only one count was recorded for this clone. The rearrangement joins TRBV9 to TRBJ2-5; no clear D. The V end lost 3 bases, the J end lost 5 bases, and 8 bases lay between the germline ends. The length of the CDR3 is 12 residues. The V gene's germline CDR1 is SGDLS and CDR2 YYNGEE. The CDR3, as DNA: TGTGCCAGCAGCGGCCCCGAGGAGACCCAGTACTTC. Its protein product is CASSGPEETQYF.

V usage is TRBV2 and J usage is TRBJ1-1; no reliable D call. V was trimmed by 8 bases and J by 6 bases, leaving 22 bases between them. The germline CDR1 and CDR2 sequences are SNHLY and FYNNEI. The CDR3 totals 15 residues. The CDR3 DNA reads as TGTGCCAGCCGAAATTATGGAACGACGGGGTCTGAAGCTTTCTTT. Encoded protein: CASRNYGTTGSEAFF.